This T cell receptor (beta chain) is drawn from a study of radiotherapy plus CTLA-4 blockade in lung cancer. Study outcomes and limitations: Some TCR clones had been derived from tumors. These clones expanded in peripheral blood after radiotherapy plus ipilimumab.

Trimming at V came to 0 bases and at J to 4 bases, leaving 9 bases not matched to a gene. The CDR3 covers 17 residues. The germline gives CDR1 WNHNN, CDR2 SYGVQD (reference sequence). The data were produced by immunoSEQ multiplex PCR, yet TCRdb's version contains in-frame clones alone and is incomplete. This sample has roughly 80,000 clones, with more than 60% found just once. Turning to this clone: Its antigen is currently unknown.

This receptor was obtained from a human donor with non-small cell lung cancer who had a partial response to radiotherapy plus ipilimumab. Some clones in this sample may be carry-over from other donors' samples. Material: peripheral blood, obtained from a patient treated with radiotherapy plus ipilimumab. The gene calls are TRBV10-1 and TRBJ2-5, with 9 bases aligning to TRBD2. The CDR3 sequence is CASSESRLAGNSETQYF. CDR3 bases: TGCGCCAGCAGTGAGTCGAGGCTAGCGGGGAATTCAGAGACCCAGTACTTC.